The T cell receptor beta chain described here comes from a study of T-cell reconstitution after alpha-beta-depleted transplantation in children. V was clipped by 3 bases and J by 1 base, with 13 bases between them. The CDR3 sequence is 15 residues long. Germline V lookup: CDR1 LGHNA, CDR2 YSLEER. In its sample, this clonotype was seen many times. Researchers prepared the TCRbeta library using unique molecular identifiers, the study reports. One entry per CDR3 protein results from TCRdb running MiXCR on the PCR reads. The top ten hold 3% of the sample, which has some 200,000 distinct CDR3 sequences, about 6.8% seen once.

This TCR was sampled from a human donor who donated a stem cell graft to a child with Wiskott-Aldrich syndrome. This chain joins TRBV4-3 and TRBJ2-7; tentative D call: TRBD1 (6 bases). Sequenced here: PBMCs from the stem cell graft donor, sampled from the stem cell graft. CDR3 residues: CASSQEATGSYEQYF. CDR3 DNA: TGCGCCAGCAGCCAGGAGGCCACAGGGTCCTACGAGCAGTACTTC.